This T cell receptor (beta chain) was identified in a study of T cell responses to AZD1222 COVID-19 vaccine (dated by TCRdb to the early 2020s). For the wider study: AZD1222 recipients whose second dose came at about 4 weeks and those whose second dose came at about 12 weeks were combined into one group, since spike-specific TCR depth and breadth did not differ between the two schedules. TCR sequencing was performed for about 250 trial participants, of whom some 200 were given two doses of AZD1222 and around 26 were given two doses of MenACWY control vaccine. Enrollment into the trials was organized by age into subgroups of 18-55, 56-69 and 70-plus years, and those subgroups contained around 150, 28 and 57 TCR-sequenced participants, respectively.

The sample's time point label is to be understood as: baseline before first vaccination. Vaccinee samples were obtained from the UK trials COV001 and COV002, which included a single-blind randomized controlled phase 2/3 trial of AZD1222 (ChAdOx1 nCoV-19) in healthy adults. For TCRbeta chain sequencing, PBMC samples were collected from trial participants at day 0 and at day 28 after the second dose. The CDR3 regions of human TCRbeta chains were analyzed by immunosequencing. The published analysis was carried out like this. TCRs in the repertoires were compared against a reference library of SARS-CoV-2-specific TCRs that had been generated with the MIRA antigen-specificity platform. Breadth was defined as the fraction of unique TCRs that were SARS-CoV-2-associated. Depth was defined as the fraction of total T cells that were SARS-CoV-2-associated. Using the MIRA data, each spike-specific TCR was mapped to the spike region that the TCR reacts to and placed in a CD4 or CD8 class. Log10-transformed breadth and depth values were compared by one-way ANOVA with Sidak's multiple comparisons tests. TCRdb took over this immuneACCESS table, retaining in-frame rearrangements with V and J assigned. Such tables are incomplete; in checked studies, under half of the missing clones stem from an unresolved V gene, and the remainder is unexplained. The V and J calls and clone size are taken from that table; D and trimming were inferred from the DNA. For this sample the table gives roughly 180,000 clones, of which around 89% were detected only once. The ten biggest clones cover 6% to 8% of the sample.

General study outcomes and caveats: The whole spike protein was spanned by vaccine-associated CD4 TCRs, and dominant responses were seen in regions 160-218 and 743-854. Most participants were white British and females outnumbered males, and the authors suggested that clonal diversity may have been underestimated. Nearly half of unique spike-specific TCRs reportedly recognized epitopes outside regions mutated in the B.1.351 and B.1.1.7 variants. No day 14 peak-response samples were available, so repertoires were characterized only after the peak T cell response. After two AZD1222 doses, both the breadth and the depth of spike-specific TCRs were significantly higher than at day 0 and than in MenACWY recipients. Conclusions about previously exposed vaccinees are limited, since just five or six AZD1222 recipients were seropositive for SARS-CoV-2 at baseline. In the small 56-69-year group, the increase in depth fell short of significance, most likely because of low power.

From the cysteine up to the phenylalanine, the CDR3 has a length of 11 residues. Only CDR3 DNA is held: 33 bases, read in frame from base 1. V sheds 8 bases and J sheds 9 bases, leaving 11 bases between their ends. Regarding this clone: The antigen it binds to is not known. Base qualities were left out, and no much larger clone turns up one base away.

Sequences were derived from peripheral blood, sampled on day 0 of AZD1222 vaccination. This receptor was identified in an adult in good health. The sequence is built from TRBV12-3 or TRBV12-4 and TRBJ2-1; the D gene is possibly TRBD1, with 5 bases matching. The CDR3 region: CASGRAVEQFF. The sequenced DNA is TGTGCCAGCGGCAGGGCGGTTGAGCAGTTCTTC.